The 23 T cell receptor beta chains given below trace back to one sample, sequenced in a study of human CD8 memory T cell subsets. Scientists made TCR beta libraries using UMI-labeled 5' RACE. Reanalyzing the 5' RACE reads, TCRdb keeps one entry per CDR3 protein, without DNA. Its listing shows about 17,000 distinct CDR3 sequences. The specimen sequenced was CD8+ T cells from PBMCs. These receptors were collected from a human donor in good health.

The CDR3 region is CASSLLGGTNTEAFF. The chain uses TRBV13 and TRBJ1-1; TCRdb proposes TRBD1, but this gene call is untestable without DNA. The germline V gene has CDR1 PRHDT and CDR2 FYEKMQ (reference sequence). This CDR3 comprises 15 residues.

This chain connects TRBV7-8 to TRBJ1-1; the D call of TRBD1 rests on TCRdb alone, since no DNA is present to check it. The CDR3 contains 16 residues. Per the germline V gene, CDR1 is SGHVS and CDR2 is FQNEAQ. CDR3 in amino acids: CASSLDVRLGGTEAFF.

J is TRBJ2-3 and V is TRBV7-2; lacking DNA, the TRBD2 call made by TCRdb goes unchecked. Per the germline V gene, CDR1 is SGHTA and CDR2 is FQGNSA. The CDR3 sequence is 12 residues long. The CDR3 loop reads CASILTITSPYF.

The V gene is TRBV6-2 or TRBV6-3, the J gene TRBJ2-1; TCRdb designates TRBD1, a call that cannot be tested without DNA. Germline V gene lookup returns CDR1 MNHEY and CDR2 SVGEGT. The CDR3 loop spans 15 amino acids. The CDR3 sequence is CASSPLRDRLYEQFF.

The chain is built from TRBV27 and TRBJ1-5. Germline V gene data show CDR1 as MNHEY and CDR2 as SMNVEV (reference sequence). The CDR3 is 13 amino acids. This CDR3 is CASSLKSNQPQHF.

The CDR3 sequence: CATSRDGQGDEQYF. The chain recombines TRBV15 with TRBJ2-7; TCRdb indicates TRBD1, and absent DNA this call remains unverified. The CDR3 is made up of 14 amino acids. Germline V CDR1 and CDR2: LNHNV, YYDKDF (reference sequence).

This chain links TRBV6-1 with TRBJ2-7. Germline V gives CDR1 MNHNS, CDR2 SASEGT. The CDR3 is 14 residues long. CDR3 in amino acids: CASSDVGQPNEQYF.

The chain couples TRBV7-8 to TRBJ2-3; the TRBD2 assignment by TCRdb is unverifiable without DNA. CDR3 size: 18 residues. The germline gives CDR1 SGHVS, CDR2 FQNEAQ. This CDR3 reads CASSRAGTSGGWTDTQYF. Complete variable domain (other parts from reference TRBV7-8 and TRBJ2-3): GAGVSQSPRYKVAKRGQDVALRCDPISGHVSLFWYQQALGQGPEFLTYFQNEAQLDKSGLPSDRFFAERPEGSVSTLKIQRTQQEDSAVYLCASSRAGTSGGWTDTQYFGPGTRLTVL.

This chain connects TRBV9 to TRBJ1-2. Germline V gene lookup returns CDR1 SGDLS and CDR2 YYNGEE. This CDR3 contains 14 residues. CDR3 residues: CASSVAGGVEGYTF.

The chain carries TRBV14 and TRBJ2-3; TCRdb's D call, TRBD1, is unchecked because there is no DNA. The CDR3 is made up of 17 amino acids. Germline loops: CDR1 SGHDN, CDR2 FVKESK. The CDR3 spells CASSQDLRGGPFDTQYF.

This chain uses TRBV19 with TRBJ2-7; the TCRdb call, TRBD1, lacks DNA for checking. The CDR3 sequence is 17 residues long. From germline, CDR1 is LNHDA and CDR2 SQIVND (reference sequence). The CDR3 sequence: CASSLSRGQADYYEQYF.

J is TRBJ2-1 and V is TRBV28. The CDR3 extends over 15 amino acids. CDR1 and CDR2 (germline): MDHEN, SYDVKM. The CDR3 protein is CASSPDRGSYNEQFF.

The rearrangement uses TRBV12-3 or TRBV12-4 and TRBJ2-2; the D gene TCRdb calls, TRBD1, cannot be checked with no DNA. CDR3 length: 16 amino acids. The CDR3 is CASSPQGHTNTGELFF.

The V call is TRBV7-9, the J call TRBJ2-5; with no DNA, the TCRdb D assignment of TRBD1 cannot be verified. Germline loops: CDR1 SEHNR, CDR2 FQNEAQ (reference sequence). The CDR3 length is 15 residues. The CDR3: CASSPRVGAGETQYF.

This sequence joins TRBV29-1 and TRBJ1-2; TCRdb gives TRBD1 as the D gene, but with no DNA this cannot be confirmed. This CDR3 spans 16 amino acids. The germline CDR1 and CDR2 sequences are SQVTM and ANQGSEA. This CDR3 is CSVDLTGDRANYGYTF.

This rearrangement joins TRBV5-4 to TRBJ2-7; there is no DNA to check the TCRdb D call of TRBD2. This CDR3 spans 14 amino acids. Germline V gene sequence: CDR1 SGHNT, CDR2 YYREEE (reference sequence). CDR3 sequence: CASSQTGTSDEQYF.

This chain uses TRBV6-5 with TRBJ2-3; lacking DNA, the TRBD1 call made by TCRdb goes unchecked. Looked up from germline, CDR1 is MNHEY and CDR2 is SVGAGI. This CDR3 has 15 amino acids. CDR3 sequence: CASMPTGTGSDTQYF.

This clonotype is medium-sized by frequency. The rearrangement links TRBV4-3 to TRBJ1-1; without DNA, the TCRdb call of TRBD1 cannot be checked. In germline, CDR1 is LGHNA, CDR2 YSLEER. The CDR3 has 15 residues. The CDR3 sequence is CASSQDYRGNTEAFF.

This chain connects TRBV29-1 to TRBJ1-2. Germline V gene sequence: CDR1 SQVTM, CDR2 ANQGSEA. The CDR3 length is 11 residues. The CDR3 loop reads CSVEGRDGYTF.

V is TRBV20-1 and J is TRBJ2-1; the D call from TCRdb, TRBD2, cannot be confirmed without DNA. This CDR3 has 17 residues. Germline CDR1 is DFQATT and CDR2 is SNEGSKA (reference sequence). The CDR3 sequence is CSAQTSGYEGPYNEQFF.

The chain uses TRBV7-9 and TRBJ2-5; TCRdb selects TRBD1, and the lack of DNA leaves this call unchecked. This CDR3 comprises 15 residues. In germline, CDR1 is SEHNR, CDR2 FQNEAQ (reference sequence). CDR3 sequence reads: CASSYIQGAGETQYF.

The chain employs TRBV19 and TRBJ2-1; TCRdb proposes TRBD2, but this gene call is untestable without DNA. This CDR3 has 15 residues. Germline V lookup: CDR1 LNHDA, CDR2 SQIVND (reference sequence). CDR3 protein: CASSPTSGYYNEQFF.

This chain joins TRBV4-1 and TRBJ1-2; TCRdb names TRBD1, which stays unverified in the absence of DNA. The CDR3 has 16 residues. Germline values: CDR1 MGHRA, CDR2 YSYEKL. CDR3: CASSQEEGGVGYGYTF.